The entry below gives a single TCR beta chain sequence along with its context. Its antigen is not known. One junction end does not reproduce the germline sequence, and a read error may be involved. Germline V gene lookup returns CDR1 SGHDN and CDR2 FVKESK. The CDR3 extends over 11 amino acids. This sample is drawn from a study of T cells in Graves' hyperthyroidism and ophthalmopathy. Whole-study results and caveats: A 13 V-J model separated ophthalmopathy from stable hyperthyroidism.

Diagnosis of hyperthyroidism was new in patients aged 18 to 65, and its duration was under 2 months. RNA transcripts served as the template for amplifying TCR beta CDR3 regions. The TCR CDR3 was amplified in a first-round RT-PCR using the HTBI primer set. MiXCR, applied by TCRdb to the multiplex PCR reads, yields one record per CDR3 protein. The data contain about 760,000 distinct CDR3 sequences, approximately 40% of them singletons. What was sequenced was blood. This TCR came from a woman between 40 and 50 years old with Graves' hyperthyroidism. The J gene is TRBJ2-5, the V gene TRBV14, with D unclear. The CDR3 here is CASSRNNEQFF. The CDR3 DNA reads as TGTGCCAGCAGCCGCAACAATGAGCAGTTCTTT.